This TCR beta chain stems from a study of blood T cell repertoires in COVID-19. About the study: Acute and convalescent COVID-19 samples came from the United States, Italy and Spain.

Germline values: CDR1 SGHDN, CDR2 FVKESK. Trimming removed 3 bases from V and 4 bases from J, with 5 bases in between. The CDR3 has 12 residues. Assay used: immunoSEQ multiplex PCR; TCRdb lists only in-frame clones, some missing. The repertoire holds roughly 31,000 clones, with roughly nine tenths as singletons. The origin of this receptor is a human donor with active COVID-19. The donor label of this sample is uncertain. The specimen was peripheral blood. The chain joins TRBV14 to TRBJ2-3; no firm D call. Written as DNA, the CDR3 is TGTGCCAGCAGCCACCGTGCAGATACGCAGTATTTT. Amino acid sequence: CASSHRADTQYF.